The text below deals with one TCR beta chain. What it binds is unknown. Trimming took off 1 base at V and 0 bases at J, with 10 bases between the two ends. Germline lookup yields CDR1 SGHAT and CDR2 FQNNGV. The CDR3 extends over 16 amino acids. These data come from a study of T cell responses to AZD1222 COVID-19 vaccine. Study results and caveats: Dominant at 160-218 and 743-854, vaccine-associated CD4 TCRs also spanned spike. A mostly white British donor set with more females was recruited, and clonal diversity was possibly underestimated.

Profiled with immunoSEQ multiplex PCR; TCRdb holds only in-frame clones, not every one. Of about 120,000 clones listed, about 90% are singletons. V is TRBV11-2 and J is TRBJ1-3; tentative D call: TRBD1 (5 bases). Material: peripheral blood, obtained on day 0 of MenACWY control vaccination. The sequence was collected from an adult in good health. CDR3 residues: CASSLGGIYSGNTIYF. In DNA, the CDR3 is TGTGCCAGCAGCTTAGGGGGGATTTACTCTGGAAACACCATATATTTT.